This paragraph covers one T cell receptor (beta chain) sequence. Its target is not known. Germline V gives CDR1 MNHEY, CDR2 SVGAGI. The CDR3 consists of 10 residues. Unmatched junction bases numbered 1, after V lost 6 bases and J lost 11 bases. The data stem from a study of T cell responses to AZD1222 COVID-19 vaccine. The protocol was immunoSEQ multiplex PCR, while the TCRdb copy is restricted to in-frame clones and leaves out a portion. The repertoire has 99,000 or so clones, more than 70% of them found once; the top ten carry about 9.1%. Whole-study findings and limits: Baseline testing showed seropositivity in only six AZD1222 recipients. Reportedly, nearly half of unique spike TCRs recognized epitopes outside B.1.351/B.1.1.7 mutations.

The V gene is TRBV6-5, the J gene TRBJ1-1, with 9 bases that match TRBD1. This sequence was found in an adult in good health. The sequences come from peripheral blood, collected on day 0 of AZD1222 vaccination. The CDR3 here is CASRDRGAFF. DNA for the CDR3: TGTGCCAGCAGAGACAGGGGGGCTTTCTTT.